This T cell receptor beta chain is drawn from a study of cytomegalovirus exposure and HLA in healthy donors (dated by TCRdb to about 2017). Context from the whole study: In an earlier analysis of roughly 500 of the donors, under 300 Gb of sequence data and approximately 100 million unique TCR beta sequences from some 170 million T cells were reported. In addition to the first cohort of 666 subjects, a separate validation cohort of approximately 120 different subjects was used. An early release that covered fewer than 750 HLA-typed donors contained about 300 gigabases of sequencing data and 80 million or so unique TCR sequences. To study patterns of TCR occurrence, a later analysis re-analyzed previously published TCR beta repertoires from 600 to 750 donors and added high-resolution HLA genotyping. Both class I and class II loci were covered by HLA typing, at four-digit resolution. Typing coverage differed by locus: A, B, C, DRB1 and DQB1 were typed in about 620-630 donors, DQA1 in 500 to 550, DPA1 in some 610, and DPB1 in roughly 450. To decide whether each TCR beta V gene segment behaved as functional or pseudogenic, an earlier analysis of some 570 of the donors relied on high-throughput TCR beta sequencing. All discovery cohort repertoires had been generated on a single sequencing platform. Of the roughly 390 genotyped donors, over 80% were placed in the genetic ancestry cluster associated with self-reported Caucasian donors. Alongside the repertoire data, information on donor age, sex, ethnicity and CMV serostatus was compiled. Across approximately 420 genotyped donors of the cohort, an average of roughly 250,000 unique TCR beta nucleotide sequences per donor were sequenced, and approximately 17% of those sequences were non-productive. Genome-wide SNP genotypes for about 65% of the roughly 670 donors were used in a later genetic analysis, which treated that subset as a discovery cohort. Because of strong linkage in the cohort, five DR-DQ haplotypes were treated as single units for association and clustering. The study combined high-throughput TCR immunosequencing, statistical association of individual TCRs with disease status, and machine learning to predict cytomegalovirus infection status. The study aimed to test whether cataloging public T cell receptors could reveal signatures of past pathogen exposure. Rather than drawing on any new phenotypic data, the later analysis identified candidate immune exposures from TCR beta sequences and the way those sequences occurred across donors. The study profiled the T cell repertoires of under 700 subjects by immunosequencing and related them to cytomegalovirus serostatus.

The library was built by means of the immunoSEQ multiplex PCR assay. For the multiplex PCR, a mixture combining 60 forward primers for TCR Vbeta segments and 13 reverse primers for TCR Jbeta segments was used. A multiplex PCR assay on genomic DNA amplified the CDR3 region of rearranged TCR beta genes. The Illumina HiSeq System was used to sequence the amplified TCR beta libraries as 87-base-pair reads. On the study's bioinformatics: In a later analysis, roughly 80 million unique TCR beta chains were counted across the 500 to 700 repertoires, and roughly 11 million of these chains were shared by at least two donors. Raw reads were error-corrected and collapsed into unique sequences by a nearest-neighbor algorithm in which closely related sequences were merged to remove PCR and sequencing errors. V, D and J gene segments were assigned by aligning CDR3 sequences to IMGT reference sequences. For a sequence to be retained, a match of at least six nucleotides was required to both a V gene segment and a J gene segment. Rearrangements were classified as productive when the CDR3 lacked stop codons and remained in frame with V and J, and all other rearrangements were classified as non-productive. Following IMGT convention, CDR3 was defined as the stretch from the second conserved V-encoded cysteine to the conserved J-encoded phenylalanine. In an earlier analysis of roughly 580 of the donors, sequences lacking an unambiguous match to a single V gene segment were excluded. An earlier analysis of a few hundred of the donors called V segments functional above 56.7% productive rearrangements and segregating when the between-donor standard deviation exceeded 5%. A statistical classification framework was built to diagnose cytomegalovirus status from the catalog of TCR beta chain sequences. In a later analysis, TCR nucleotide sequences were compared against IMGT/GENE-DB human TR gene sequences so that V and J genes could be assigned. A later analysis assigned CDR3 sequences and most-parsimonious VDJ recombination scenarios with the TCRdist pipeline. In a later analysis, every TCR beta chain was defined by the combination of its CDR3 amino acid sequence and its V-gene family, and reads without a unique V-gene family were dropped. To address suspected cross-contamination and a sequencing artifact, a later analysis removed several hundred highly shared, low-generation-probability nucleotide sequences. In a later analysis, a clonal expansion index for each public chain was calculated from normalized within-repertoire ranks of inferred template counts. A later analysis computed generation probabilities with a VDJ recombination model fitted to out-of-frame rearrangements, and checked the results against IGoR. In a later analysis, TCR-TCR, TCR-HLA and TCR-CMV co-occurrence was scored with hypergeometric tests, and a repertoire-size bias correction was applied to TCR pairs. To estimate false discovery rates, a later analysis permuted the HLA or CMV assignments 20 times. In a later analysis, co-occurring TCRs were grouped using DBSCAN, and TCRdist sequence similarity was added for clustering within HLA-allele-positive subsets. Repertoires with fewer than 30,000 or more than 120,000 public chains were left out of co-occurrence clustering, as were about 5 repertoires with anomalous nucleotide sharing. Drawn from immuneACCESS, this table holds only the in-frame rearrangements with V and J called that TCRdb kept. Clones are partly lost; checked studies trace under half to an unresolved V gene and leave the rest unexplained. V, J and clone size derive from that table, while D and trimming were established from the DNA sequence. For this sample the table gives over 200,000 clones, of which about 79% were detected only once. The top ten clones comprise about 2% of the sample.

The cohort comprised several hundred healthy bone marrow donors. At the time of sampling, every cohort member was nominally healthy, though immune exposures that went unrecorded were likely present. The donor tested CMV seronegative, placing the donor among the roughly 400 seronegative members of the cohort. A peripheral blood sample was collected from each donor, and TCR beta sequencing was performed on peripheral blood mononuclear cells. Genomic DNA extraction from the blood cell samples was performed with the Qiagen DNeasy Blood Extraction Kit. As regards this clone: It lacks a known antigen. No much larger clonotype is one base removed from it; base qualities were not supplied.

What the work shows at the level of the full study, not this receptor alone: A cluster of highly shared sequence variants was judged likely to represent a technical artifact of the sequencing pipeline. In this cohort, only TCR beta chains were sequenced, and detectable features were limited by the absence of alpha or paired-chain data. For the cohort, immune exposure information was limited to CMV serostatus. Presence/absence analyses assumed roughly uniform sequencing depth across donors, an assumption that may not hold. A few of the identified cytomegalovirus-associated TCR beta chains were confirmed in vitro to be specific for cytomegalovirus antigens. The classifier was reported to diagnose cytomegalovirus status with high specificity and sensitivity in both the original and validation cohorts. The study listed approximately 150 TCR beta chains as associated with cytomegalovirus. According to a later analysis, most CMV-associated TCR beta chains appeared to be HLA-restricted, and the HLA associations seemed to be driven largely by CMV exposure. A further reported finding was that TCR beta sequences accurately predicted the HLA-A and HLA-B alleles for most subjects in the first cohort. Linkage disequilibrium might explain the correlated functional status among segregating V segments, but an unknown experimental factor could not be excluded. Strong co-occurrence of HLA alleles, especially DR and DQ, made assigning TCR associations to individual alleles difficult. According to the authors, the approach could potentially be generalized to other disease states and immunological phenotypes. A later analysis reported that several top co-occurrence clusters appeared linked to parvovirus B19, influenza, CMV and Epstein-Barr virus. Because counts were too low, approximately 15 rarely observed V segments, including chromosome 9 orphons, were excluded from the earlier analysis of several hundred of the donors. In a later analysis, TCR association rates were found to vary across HLA loci, with the most associated TCRs seen for DRB1 alleles and the fewest for HLA-C alleles. Compared with equally common non-associated chains, HLA-associated TCR beta chains in a later analysis were more clonally expanded and had lower generation probabilities. Because HLA typing was missing for some donors at each locus, association tests included only the typed subset. While some public TCRs were present in many individuals, most TCR sequences turned up only very rarely across donors. In a later genetic analysis, fewer N-insertions in productive TCRs were reported among donors in an Asian-associated ancestry cluster than the approximately 670-donor mean. At a false discovery rate of 0.05, a later analysis linked fewer than 20,000 TCR beta sequences to specific HLA alleles. In an earlier analysis of 587 of the donors, most TCR beta V segments were observed in productive rearrangements about 90% or about 30% of the time, broadly matching IMGT annotations. V-gene and J-gene trimming of TCR beta chains was associated with a missense DCLRE1C variant in a later genetic analysis, and the association was replicated in an independent cohort.

This sequence originates from a male donor in good health and CMV-seronegative. Material for sequencing was PBMCs.

The DNA is as follows: TGTGCCAGCACCCGAGGGCTAGCGGGAGGGCCGGACACCGGGGAGCTGTTTTTT. Protein translation: CASTRGLAGGPDTGELFF. The sequence is built from TRBV5-4 and TRBJ2-2, with 12 bases aligning to TRBD2. V has 6 bases trimmed and J has 3 bases trimmed; junction bases matching no gene number 12. Measured from the cysteine to the phenylalanine, the CDR3 is 18 residues long. Just CDR3 DNA is preserved here, 54 bases in frame from base 1. The germline V gene (reference sequence) specifies SGHNT as CDR1 and YYREEE as CDR2.